The clone carrying this TCR beta chain was observed many times. The CDR3 extends over 16 amino acids. V lost 0 bases and J lost 2, with 12 bases in between. Germline V gene data show CDR1 as SGHRS and CDR2 as YFSETQ. The data derive from a study of T cells after yellow fever vaccination. TCRdb analysed the 5' RACE reads with MiXCR anew, one entry per CDR3 protein. In the table there are 300,000 to 350,000 distinct CDR3 sequences, around 8.1% of which are singletons. V usage is TRBV5-1 and J usage is TRBJ1-3; possible D gene TRBD1, 5 bases. This sample comprised PBMCs, obtained roughly 45 days after the first yellow fever vaccination. This sequence originates from a young man who received the YFV17D yellow fever vaccine. The CDR3 region is CASSLGFGGTGNTIYF. CDR3 nucleotides: TGCGCCAGCAGCTTGGGTTTTGGGGGAACTGGAAACACCATATATTTT.